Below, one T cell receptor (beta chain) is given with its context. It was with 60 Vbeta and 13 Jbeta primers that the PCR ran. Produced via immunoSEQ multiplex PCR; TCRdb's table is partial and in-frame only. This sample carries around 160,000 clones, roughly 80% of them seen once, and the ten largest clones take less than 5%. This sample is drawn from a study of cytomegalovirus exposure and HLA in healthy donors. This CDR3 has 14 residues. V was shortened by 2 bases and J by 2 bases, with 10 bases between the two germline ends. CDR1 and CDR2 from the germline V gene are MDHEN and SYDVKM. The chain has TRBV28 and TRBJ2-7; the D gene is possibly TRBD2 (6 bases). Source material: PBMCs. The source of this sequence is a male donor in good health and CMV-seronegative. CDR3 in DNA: TGTGCCAGCAGTTTAGGAGGGGCCCCCTACGAGCAGTACTTC. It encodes CASSLGGAPYEQYF. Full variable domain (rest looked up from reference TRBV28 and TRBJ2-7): DVKVTQSSRYLVKRTGEKVFLECVQDMDHENMFWYRQDPGLGLRLIYFSYDVKMKEKGDIPEGYSVSREKKERFSLILESASTNQTSMYLCASSLGGAPYEQYFGPGTRLTVT.